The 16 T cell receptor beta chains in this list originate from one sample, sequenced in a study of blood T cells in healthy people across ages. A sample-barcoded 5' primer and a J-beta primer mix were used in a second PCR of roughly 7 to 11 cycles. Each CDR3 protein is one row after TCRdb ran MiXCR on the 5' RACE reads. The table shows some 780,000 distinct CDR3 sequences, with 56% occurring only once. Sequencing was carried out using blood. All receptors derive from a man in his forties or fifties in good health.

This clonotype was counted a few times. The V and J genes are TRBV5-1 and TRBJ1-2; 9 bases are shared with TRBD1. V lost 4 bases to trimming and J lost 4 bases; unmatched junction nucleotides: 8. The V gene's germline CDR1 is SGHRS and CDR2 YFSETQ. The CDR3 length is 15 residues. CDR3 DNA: TGCGCCAGCAGCCCGGGGGACAGGGACCTCTATGGCTACACCTTC. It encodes CASSPGDRDLYGYTF.

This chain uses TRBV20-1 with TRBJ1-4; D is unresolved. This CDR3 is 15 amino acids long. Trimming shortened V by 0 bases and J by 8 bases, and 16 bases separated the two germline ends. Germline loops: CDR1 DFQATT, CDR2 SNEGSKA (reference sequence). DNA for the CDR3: TGCAGTGCTAGAGATCGAAAAACTGTGGGAGAAAAACTGTTTTTT. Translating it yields CSARDRKTVGEKLFF.

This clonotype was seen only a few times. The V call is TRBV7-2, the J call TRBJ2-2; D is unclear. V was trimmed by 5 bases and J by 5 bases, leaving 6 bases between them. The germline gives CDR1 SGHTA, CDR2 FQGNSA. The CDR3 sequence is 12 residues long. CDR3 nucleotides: TGTGCCAGCAGCCTATCGACCGGGGAGCTGTTTTTT. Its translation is CASSLSTGELFF.

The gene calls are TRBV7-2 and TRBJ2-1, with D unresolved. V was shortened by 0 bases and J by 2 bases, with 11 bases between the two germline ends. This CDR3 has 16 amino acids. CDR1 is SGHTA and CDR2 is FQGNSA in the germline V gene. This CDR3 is CASSLAGPGTYNEQFF. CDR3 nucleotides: TGTGCCAGCAGCTTAGCAGGGCCTGGAACCTACAATGAGCAGTTCTTC.

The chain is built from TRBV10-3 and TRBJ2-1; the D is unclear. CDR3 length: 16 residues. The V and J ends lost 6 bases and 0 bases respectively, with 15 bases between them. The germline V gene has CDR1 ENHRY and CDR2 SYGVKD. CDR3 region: CAIRASSSPSYNEQFF. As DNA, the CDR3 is TGTGCCATCAGGGCATCTTCCTCCCCCTCCTACAATGAGCAGTTCTTC.

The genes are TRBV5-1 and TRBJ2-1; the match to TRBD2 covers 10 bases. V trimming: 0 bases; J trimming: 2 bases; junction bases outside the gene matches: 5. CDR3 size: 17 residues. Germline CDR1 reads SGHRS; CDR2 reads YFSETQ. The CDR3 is CASSLAGLAGAYNEQFF. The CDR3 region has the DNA TGCGCCAGCAGCTTGGCTGGGCTAGCGGGGGCCTACAATGAGCAGTTCTTC.

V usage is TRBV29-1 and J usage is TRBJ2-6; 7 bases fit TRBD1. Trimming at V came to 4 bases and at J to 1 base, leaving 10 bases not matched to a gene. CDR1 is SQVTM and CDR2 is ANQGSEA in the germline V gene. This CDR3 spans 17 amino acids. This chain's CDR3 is CSVGLGQLSSGANVLTF. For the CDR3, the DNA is TGCAGCGTTGGGTTGGGACAGCTATCATCTGGGGCCAACGTCCTGACTTTC.

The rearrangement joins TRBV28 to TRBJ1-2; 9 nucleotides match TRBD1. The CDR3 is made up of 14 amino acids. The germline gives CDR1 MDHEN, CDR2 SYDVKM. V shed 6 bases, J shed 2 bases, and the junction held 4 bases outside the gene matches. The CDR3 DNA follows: TGTGCCAGCAGCAAAACAGGGGGCAACTATGGCTACACCTTC. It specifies CASSKTGGNYGYTF.

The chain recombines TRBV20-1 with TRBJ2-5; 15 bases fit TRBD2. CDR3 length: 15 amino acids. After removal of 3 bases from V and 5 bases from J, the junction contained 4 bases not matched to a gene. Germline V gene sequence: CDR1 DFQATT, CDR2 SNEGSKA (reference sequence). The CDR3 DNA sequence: TGCAGTGCTAGGGGGACTAGCGGGGGGTTGGAGACCCAGTACTTC. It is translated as CSARGTSGGLETQYF.

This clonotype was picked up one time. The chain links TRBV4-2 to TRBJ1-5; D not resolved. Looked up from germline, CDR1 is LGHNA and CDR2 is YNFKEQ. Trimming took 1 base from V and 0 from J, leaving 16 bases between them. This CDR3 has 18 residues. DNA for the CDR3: TGTGCCAGCAGCCAAGCACGACCGGCGCGGTATAGCAATCAGCCCCAGCATTTT. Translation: CASSQARPARYSNQPQHF.

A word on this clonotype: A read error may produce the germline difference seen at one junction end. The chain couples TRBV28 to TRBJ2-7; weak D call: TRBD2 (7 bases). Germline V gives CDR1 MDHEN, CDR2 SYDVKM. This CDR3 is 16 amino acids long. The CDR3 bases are TGTGCCAGCAGTCCCCTGCGGGGGCGTAGCTCCCACGAGCAGTACTTC. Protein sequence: CASSPLRGRSSHEQYF.

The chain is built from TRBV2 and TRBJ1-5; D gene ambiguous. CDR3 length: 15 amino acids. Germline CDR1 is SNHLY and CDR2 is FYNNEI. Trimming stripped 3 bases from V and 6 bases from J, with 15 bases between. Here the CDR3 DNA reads TGTGCCAGCAGTGAGGAATTCAGTGTCGGTCAGCCCCAGCATTTT. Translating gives CASSEEFSVGQPQHF.

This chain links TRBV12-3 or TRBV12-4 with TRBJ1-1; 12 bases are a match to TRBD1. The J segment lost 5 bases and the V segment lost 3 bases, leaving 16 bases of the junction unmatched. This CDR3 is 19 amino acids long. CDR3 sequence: CASSFLNLWDRGRGTEAFF. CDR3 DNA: TGTGCCAGCAGTTTTCTGAATCTGTGGGACAGGGGGCGCGGAACTGAAGCTTTCTTT.

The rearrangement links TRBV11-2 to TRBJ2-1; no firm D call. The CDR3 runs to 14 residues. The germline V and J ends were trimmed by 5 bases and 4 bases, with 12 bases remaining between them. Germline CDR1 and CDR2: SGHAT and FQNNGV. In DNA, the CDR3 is TGTGCCAGCAGCCGACGTGACCTTTACAATGAGCAGTTCTTC. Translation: CASSRRDLYNEQFF.

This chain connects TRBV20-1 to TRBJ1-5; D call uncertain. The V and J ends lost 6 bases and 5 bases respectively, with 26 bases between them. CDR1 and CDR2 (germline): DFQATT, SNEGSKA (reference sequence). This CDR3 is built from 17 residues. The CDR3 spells CSAPWGSGEMRDQPQHF. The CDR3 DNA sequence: TGCAGTGCCCCCTGGGGATCAGGTGAAATGAGGGATCAGCCCCAGCATTTT.

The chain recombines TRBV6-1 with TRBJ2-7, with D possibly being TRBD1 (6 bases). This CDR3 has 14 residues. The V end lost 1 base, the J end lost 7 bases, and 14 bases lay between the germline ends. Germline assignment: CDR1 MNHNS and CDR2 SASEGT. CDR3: CASSEVRGRTEQYF. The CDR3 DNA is TGTGCCAGCAGTGAAGTCAGGGGACGGACAGAGCAGTACTTC.